The TCR beta chain described here comes from a study of identical twins. Study conclusions and caveats: The authors noted that invariant MAIT and iNKT cells could partly confound zero-insertion analyses.

A universal primer binding site was introduced by template switching. The final cDNA contained unique molecular identifiers. Each CDR3 protein gets one entry after TCRdb re-called the 5' RACE reads with MiXCR. Altogether hundreds of thousands of distinct CDR3 sequences are present, around 8% being singletons, with the ten largest covering about 1.8%. The length of the CDR3 is 13 residues. V was pared by 5 bases and J by 1 base, with 8 bases between. This clonotype was detected many times. The target antigen is unknown. The same data also went into a second study, on yellow fever vaccine responses in identical twins.

The rearrangement joins TRBV12-3 or TRBV12-4 to TRBJ1-1; tentatively, D is TRBD1 (6 bases). The sample consisted of memory (CD45RO+) T cells sorted from blood. This clonotype was obtained from a woman between 18 and 29 years old in good health. CDR3 residues: CASSKGQNTEAFF. The CDR3 DNA is TGTGCCAGCAGTAAGGGACAGAACACTGAAGCTTTCTTT.